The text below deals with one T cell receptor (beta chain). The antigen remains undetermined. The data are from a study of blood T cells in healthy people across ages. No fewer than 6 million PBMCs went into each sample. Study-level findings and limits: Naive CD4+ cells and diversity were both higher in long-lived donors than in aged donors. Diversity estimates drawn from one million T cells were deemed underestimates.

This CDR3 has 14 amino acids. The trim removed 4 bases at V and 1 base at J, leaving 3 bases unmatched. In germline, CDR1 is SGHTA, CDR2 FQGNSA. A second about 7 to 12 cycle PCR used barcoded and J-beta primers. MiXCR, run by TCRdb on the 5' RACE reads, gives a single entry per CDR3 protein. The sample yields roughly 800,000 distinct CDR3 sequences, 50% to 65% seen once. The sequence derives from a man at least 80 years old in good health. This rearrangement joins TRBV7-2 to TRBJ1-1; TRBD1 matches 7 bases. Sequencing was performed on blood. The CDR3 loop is CASSWGQTNTEAFF. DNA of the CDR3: TGTGCCAGCAGCTGGGGACAGACGAACACTGAAGCTTTCTTT. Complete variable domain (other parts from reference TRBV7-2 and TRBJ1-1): GAGVSQSPSNKVTEKGKDVELRCDPISGHTALYWYRQSLGQGLEFLIYFQGNSAPDKSGLPSDRFSAERTGGSVSTLTIQRTQQEDSAVYLCASSWGQTNTEAFFGQGTRLTVV.